A single sample is the source of the 6 T cell receptor beta chains below, sequenced in a study of blood T cell repertoires in COVID-19 (dated by TCRdb to about 2020). Library construction relied on the immunoSEQ multiplex PCR assay. Held by TCRdb, this immuneACCESS table contains in-frame sequences only and omits some clones. Under half of the omission traces to an unresolved V gene where checked; the cause of the rest is unknown. The sample table lists about 280,000 clones, roughly 85% of them with a count of one. The ten largest clones add up to 5.1% of the sample. Sequencing was carried out using peripheral blood. The receptor source for this set is a man aged 45 to 65 with active or convalescent COVID-19.

The table lists this clone with a count of one. The chain employs TRBV5-5 and TRBJ2-7; D is uncertain. Germline CDR1 reads SGHKS; CDR2 reads YYEKEE (reference sequence). Trimming pared 4 bases from V and 3 bases from J, leaving 14 bases between. CDR3 length equals 14 residues. The CDR3 nucleotides are TGTGCCAGCAGCGACGCCGGCAGCGTCTACGAGCAGTACTTC. Encoded protein: CASSDAGSVYEQYF.

This clone was recorded once. V gene TRBV5-1 combines with J gene TRBJ2-7, with D possibly being TRBD1 (6 bases). Trimming removed 0 bases at V and 4 bases at J, with 23 bases between. The CDR3 sequence is 18 residues long. Germline assignment: CDR1 SGHRS and CDR2 YFSETQ. CDR3 amino acids: CASSLAGGRAGTYYEQYF. The CDR3 DNA follows: TGCGCCAGCAGCTTGGCAGGCGGAAGAGCCGGGACATATTACGAGCAGTACTTC.

The chain is built from TRBV12-3 or TRBV12-4 and TRBJ2-6; no reliable D call. This CDR3 comprises 13 residues. Deletions cut 5 bases from V and 1 base from J, with 3 bases between. DNA of the CDR3: TGTGCCAGCAGTCTTTCTGGGGCCAACGTCCTGACTTTC. Its protein is CASSLSGANVLTF.

This sequence joins TRBV6-5 and TRBJ2-1; TRBD2 might be the D (5 bases). This CDR3 has 15 residues. Trimming stripped 6 bases from V and 2 bases from J, with 14 bases between. Germline assignment: CDR1 MNHEY and CDR2 SVGAGI. CDR3 sequence (DNA): TGTGCCAGCAGGCACGGACTGATTACCTACAATGAGCAGTTCTTC. This codes for CASRHGLITYNEQFF.

This clone has only one observation. V gene TRBV5-4 combines with J gene TRBJ1-2; no definite D call. V dropped 3 bases and J dropped 6 bases, with 12 bases sitting between them. The germline V gene has CDR1 SGHNT and CDR2 YYREEE (reference sequence). The CDR3 totals 13 residues. The CDR3 bases are TGTGCCAGCAGCTCCGACAAGGCCCATGGCTACACCTTC. It specifies CASSSDKAHGYTF.

The chain joins TRBV6-6 to TRBJ1-2, with 8 bases that match TRBD1. Looked up from germline, CDR1 is MNHNY and CDR2 is SVGAGI (reference sequence). J was trimmed by 2 bases and V by 4 bases; bases with no gene match: 3. The CDR3 has 14 residues. CDR3 loop: CASSSRQGNYGYTF. The CDR3 nucleotides read TGTGCCAGCAGTTCCCGACAGGGGAACTATGGCTACACCTTC.